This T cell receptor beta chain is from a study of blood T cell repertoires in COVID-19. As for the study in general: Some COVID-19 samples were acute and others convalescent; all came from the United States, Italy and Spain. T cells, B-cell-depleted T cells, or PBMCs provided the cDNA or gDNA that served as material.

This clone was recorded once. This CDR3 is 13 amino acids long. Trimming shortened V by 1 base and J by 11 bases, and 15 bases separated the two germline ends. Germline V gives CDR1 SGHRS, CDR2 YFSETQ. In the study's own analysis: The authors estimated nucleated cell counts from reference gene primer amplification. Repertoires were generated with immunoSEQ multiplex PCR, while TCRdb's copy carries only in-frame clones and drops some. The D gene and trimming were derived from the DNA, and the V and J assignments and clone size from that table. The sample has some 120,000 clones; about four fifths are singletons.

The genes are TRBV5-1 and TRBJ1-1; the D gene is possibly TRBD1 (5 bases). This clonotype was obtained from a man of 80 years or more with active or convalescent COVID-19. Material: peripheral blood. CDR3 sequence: CASSLSQGERAFF. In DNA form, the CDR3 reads TGCGCCAGCAGCTTGAGCCAGGGCGAGAGGGCTTTCTTT.